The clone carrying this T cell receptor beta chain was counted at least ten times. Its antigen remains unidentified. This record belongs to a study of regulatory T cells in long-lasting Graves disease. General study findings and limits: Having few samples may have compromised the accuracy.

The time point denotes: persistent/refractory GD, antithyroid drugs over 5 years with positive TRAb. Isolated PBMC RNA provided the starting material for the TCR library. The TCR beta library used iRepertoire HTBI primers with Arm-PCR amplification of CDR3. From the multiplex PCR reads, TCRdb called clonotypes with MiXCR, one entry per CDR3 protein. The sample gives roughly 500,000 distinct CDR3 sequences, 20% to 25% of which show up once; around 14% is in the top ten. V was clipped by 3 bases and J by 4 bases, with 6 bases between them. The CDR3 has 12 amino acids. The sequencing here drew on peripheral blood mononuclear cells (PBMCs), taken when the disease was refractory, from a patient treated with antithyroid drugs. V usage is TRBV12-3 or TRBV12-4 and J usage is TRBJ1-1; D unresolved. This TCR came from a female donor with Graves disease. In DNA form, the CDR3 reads TGTGCCAGCAGTTTTGAGAGCACTGAAGCTTTCTTT. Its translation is CASSFESTEAFF.